A selection of T cell receptor beta chains follows, all from one sample in a study of cytomegalovirus exposure and HLA in healthy donors. The data were produced by immunoSEQ multiplex PCR, yet TCRdb's version contains in-frame clones alone and is incomplete. Of about 150,000 clones listed, 79% are singletons. The sample taken for sequencing was PBMCs. Source of these receptors: a man younger than 40 in good health and CMV-seropositive. Each CDR3 is given with its conserved first and last residue. Each record gives: J gene, clone size, V gene, D gene, CDR3 DNA, CDR3 protein. D genes are given only for firm matches. Expanded clones are given a class, and other clones once, few, many or no size at all.

j_call: TRBJ2-7
clone_size: -
v_call: TRBV11-1
d_call: -
cdr3_nt: TGTGCCAGCAGCCCTACCGGGGGACCCTACGAGCAGTACTTC
cdr3_aa: CASSPTGGPYEQYF

j_call: TRBJ1-1
clone_size: -
v_call: TRBV9
d_call: -
cdr3_nt: TGTGCCAGCAGCGTACCCTCCGGCACTGAAGCTTTCTTT
cdr3_aa: CASSVPSGTEAFF

j_call: TRBJ2-7
clone_size: -
v_call: TRBV9
d_call: -
cdr3_nt: TGTGCCAGCAGCGTCGGACAGTACTACGAGCAGTACTTC
cdr3_aa: CASSVGQYYEQYF

j_call: TRBJ1-1
clone_size: -
v_call: TRBV2
d_call: -
cdr3_nt: TGTGCCAGCAGTGAAGCCAAACTGACACTCAACACTGAAGCTTTCTTT
cdr3_aa: CASSEAKLTLNTEAFF

j_call: TRBJ2-7
clone_size: -
v_call: TRBV10-3
d_call: TRBD1
cdr3_nt: TGTGCCATCAGGGGGACAGGGGGCTCCCCCGAGCAGTACTTC
cdr3_aa: CAIRGTGGSPEQYF

j_call: TRBJ1-1
clone_size: few
v_call: TRBV6-6
d_call: TRBD1
cdr3_nt: TGTGCCAGCAGTTACCCGACAGGGGGGAACACTGAAGCTTTCTTT
cdr3_aa: CASSYPTGGNTEAFF

j_call: TRBJ2-7
clone_size: many
v_call: TRBV18
d_call: TRBD2
cdr3_nt: TGTGCCAGCTCCCCCCTGCCGGGGACTAGCGGGAGTGATAAGTTCGAGCAGTACTTC
cdr3_aa: CASSPLPGTSGSDKFEQYF

j_call: TRBJ2-1
clone_size: -
v_call: TRBV15
d_call: TRBD2
cdr3_nt: TGTGCCACCAAGATTTTGGCGGGAGCCGACAATGAGCAGTTCTTC
cdr3_aa: CATKILAGADNEQFF

j_call: TRBJ2-7
clone_size: few
v_call: TRBV19
d_call: TRBD1
cdr3_nt: TGTGCCAATGAACAGGGGCCGCTTTGGTACGAGCAGTACTTC
cdr3_aa: CANEQGPLWYEQYF

j_call: TRBJ2-1
clone_size: -
v_call: TRBV7-3
d_call: -
cdr3_nt: TGTGCCAGCAGCTTGAGTCGGGAAGGGAATGAGCAGTTCTTC
cdr3_aa: CASSLSREGNEQFF

j_call: TRBJ1-2
clone_size: -
v_call: TRBV29-1
d_call: -
cdr3_nt: TGCAGCGCAGGGACAAGCTATGGCTACACCTTC
cdr3_aa: CSAGTSYGYTF

j_call: TRBJ1-2
clone_size: -
v_call: TRBV6-5
d_call: -
cdr3_nt: TGTGCCAGCAGTTACTCAGGAGGACCAGCTAACTATGGCTACACCTTC
cdr3_aa: CASSYSGGPANYGYTF

j_call: TRBJ1-4
clone_size: -
v_call: TRBV4-3
d_call: -
cdr3_nt: TGCGCCAGCAGCCAACCGGGACACACTAATGAAAAACTGTTTTTT
cdr3_aa: CASSQPGHTNEKLFF

j_call: TRBJ1-1
clone_size: -
v_call: TRBV5-6
d_call: -
cdr3_nt: TGTGCCAGCAGCGGAACAGGCTTGGCTTTCTTT
cdr3_aa: CASSGTGLAFF

j_call: TRBJ2-5
clone_size: -
v_call: TRBV13
d_call: -
cdr3_nt: TGTGCCAGCAGCTTAGGTCGTACTATCCAAGAGACCCAGTACTTC
cdr3_aa: CASSLGRTIQETQYF

j_call: TRBJ1-1
clone_size: -
v_call: TRBV4-2
d_call: -
cdr3_nt: TGTGCCAGCAGCCAAGATTTTCTAGGAGGAATGAACACTGAAGCTTTCTTT
cdr3_aa: CASSQDFLGGMNTEAFF

j_call: TRBJ1-1
clone_size: -
v_call: TRBV6-1
d_call: TRBD1
cdr3_nt: TGTGCCAGCAGTGGCTATACAGGGGGAGCTTTCTTT
cdr3_aa: CASSGYTGGAFF

j_call: TRBJ2-7
clone_size: -
v_call: TRBV21-1
d_call: -
cdr3_nt: TGTGCCAGCAGCAAAGTCCGATCTGGGGCCCGTATTATCCACGAGCAGTACTTC
cdr3_aa: CASSKVRSGARIIHEQYF

j_call: TRBJ2-1
clone_size: -
v_call: TRBV7-8
d_call: TRBD2
cdr3_nt: TGTGCCAGCAGCTTAGCGCTGGCTAGCGGGGGGTTGCATGAGCAGTTCTTC
cdr3_aa: CASSLALASGGLHEQFF

j_call: TRBJ2-7
clone_size: -
v_call: TRBV28
d_call: -
cdr3_nt: TGTGCCAGCAGTTTGGGCACCTCCTTCTCCTACGAGCAGTACTTC
cdr3_aa: CASSLGTSFSYEQYF

j_call: TRBJ2-1
clone_size: -
v_call: TRBV15
d_call: TRBD2
cdr3_nt: TGTGCCACCAGCAAGTCTAGCGGGAGTGGTGAGCAGTTCTTC
cdr3_aa: CATSKSSGSGEQFF

j_call: TRBJ1-1
clone_size: once
v_call: TRBV6-5
d_call: -
cdr3_nt: TGTGCCAGCAGTTATGGGCAGGGCTTGGTGAACACTGAAGCTTTCTTT
cdr3_aa: CASSYGQGLVNTEAFF

j_call: TRBJ2-2
clone_size: once
v_call: TRBV5-1
d_call: -
cdr3_nt: TGCGCCAGCAGCTTCAGGGCTACCGGGGAGCTGTTTTTT
cdr3_aa: CASSFRATGELFF

j_call: TRBJ2-3
clone_size: -
v_call: TRBV25-1
d_call: TRBD2
cdr3_nt: TGTGCCAGCAGTGTAGCGCTAGCGGAAAACACAGATACGCAGTATTTT
cdr3_aa: CASSVALAENTDTQYF

j_call: TRBJ2-5
clone_size: -
v_call: TRBV10-2
d_call: TRBD2
cdr3_nt: TGCGCCAGCGCCCGAGATAGCGGGGGGGCGAAAGAGACCCAGTACTTC
cdr3_aa: CASARDSGGAKETQYF

j_call: TRBJ2-1
clone_size: -
v_call: TRBV2
d_call: -
cdr3_nt: TGTGCCAGCAGTGTGACGAGGGAGCAGTTCTTC
cdr3_aa: CASSVTREQFF

j_call: TRBJ2-1
clone_size: -
v_call: TRBV7-8
d_call: -
cdr3_nt: TGTGCCAGCATGGGGGATTGGGGAGGCAATGAGCAGTTCTTC
cdr3_aa: CASMGDWGGNEQFF

j_call: TRBJ2-5
clone_size: -
v_call: TRBV7-2
d_call: TRBD1
cdr3_nt: TGTGCCAGCAGCTTAGGGACAGGTCGTCGAGAGACCCAGTACTTC
cdr3_aa: CASSLGTGRRETQYF

j_call: TRBJ1-2
clone_size: -
v_call: TRBV5-6
d_call: -
cdr3_nt: TGTGCCAGCAGCTTCCGGGAAAAGAACTATGGCTACACCTTC
cdr3_aa: CASSFREKNYGYTF

j_call: TRBJ2-3
clone_size: -
v_call: TRBV2
d_call: -
cdr3_nt: TGTGCCAGCAGTGCTGGGGAGGCAGATACGCAGTATTTT
cdr3_aa: CASSAGEADTQYF

j_call: TRBJ2-3
clone_size: once
v_call: TRBV28
d_call: -
cdr3_nt: TGTGCCAGCAGCACATGGGCCTTGACTACGACAGATACGCAGTATTTT
cdr3_aa: CASSTWALTTTDTQYF

j_call: TRBJ1-1
clone_size: -
v_call: TRBV29-1
d_call: -
cdr3_nt: TGCAGCGTTGCAGGGGAGGGTACGAAATACACTGAAGCTTTCTTT
cdr3_aa: CSVAGEGTKYTEAFF

j_call: TRBJ1-1
clone_size: -
v_call: TRBV27
d_call: TRBD1
cdr3_nt: TGTGCCAGCAAGAATAACAGGGGGACGGAAGCTTTCTTT
cdr3_aa: CASKNNRGTEAFF

j_call: TRBJ1-4
clone_size: -
v_call: TRBV9
d_call: TRBD1
cdr3_nt: TGTGCCAGCAGCCCCCAGGGGGCGAGTAATGAAAAACTGTTTTTT
cdr3_aa: CASSPQGASNEKLFF

j_call: TRBJ1-5
clone_size: -
v_call: TRBV19
d_call: TRBD1
cdr3_nt: TGTGCCAGTAGTCCCCCCCCGGGACAGGGCTATCAGCCCCAGCATTTT
cdr3_aa: CASSPPPGQGYQPQHF

j_call: TRBJ1-5
clone_size: few
v_call: TRBV10-2
d_call: -
cdr3_nt: TGCGCCAGCAGTGAAATAGGTGGGCTCCAGCCCCAGCATTTT
cdr3_aa: CASSEIGGLQPQHF

j_call: TRBJ1-4
clone_size: -
v_call: TRBV6-1
d_call: TRBD1
cdr3_nt: TGTGCCAGCAGACCCACAGGGGTGTATGAAAAACTGTTTTTT
cdr3_aa: CASRPTGVYEKLFF

j_call: TRBJ2-1
clone_size: -
v_call: TRBV29-1
d_call: -
cdr3_nt: TGCAGCGTCCGGCCCAGCGTAGATGAGCAGTTCTTC
cdr3_aa: CSVRPSVDEQFF

j_call: TRBJ2-7
clone_size: -
v_call: TRBV4-2
d_call: -
cdr3_nt: TGTGCCAGCAGCCAAGAGGGACTGACCTCGGGCGAGCAGTACTTC
cdr3_aa: CASSQEGLTSGEQYF

j_call: TRBJ1-1
clone_size: -
v_call: TRBV19
d_call: TRBD1
cdr3_nt: TGTGCCAGTAGTATTGGACAGGGCACTGAAGCTTTCTTT
cdr3_aa: CASSIGQGTEAFF

j_call: TRBJ2-5
clone_size: -
v_call: TRBV4-2
d_call: -
cdr3_nt: TGTGCCAGCAGCCAGGGGAACCCCGGGGACCAGTACTTC
cdr3_aa: CASSQGNPGDQYF

j_call: TRBJ2-1
clone_size: few
v_call: TRBV9
d_call: TRBD2
cdr3_nt: TGTGCCAGCAGCCCCCGACTAGCGGGAGACAATGAGCAGTTCTTC
cdr3_aa: CASSPRLAGDNEQFF

j_call: TRBJ1-5
clone_size: -
v_call: TRBV19
d_call: TRBD1
cdr3_nt: TGTGCCAGTAGCGGACAGGGGCGATATAGCAATCAGCCCCAGCATTTT
cdr3_aa: CASSGQGRYSNQPQHF

j_call: TRBJ1-5
clone_size: -
v_call: TRBV2
d_call: TRBD1
cdr3_nt: TGTGCCAGCAGTCGACAGGGGGCCCAGCCCCAGCATTTT
cdr3_aa: CASSRQGAQPQHF

j_call: TRBJ2-7
clone_size: -
v_call: TRBV11-2
d_call: TRBD1
cdr3_nt: TGTGCCAGCAGCCCCGGGACAGGGTGGGAGCAGTACTTC
cdr3_aa: CASSPGTGWEQYF

j_call: TRBJ2-1
clone_size: -
v_call: TRBV30
d_call: TRBD2
cdr3_nt: TGTGCCGGGTTTTCGGGAGGCTACAATGAGCAGTTCTTC
cdr3_aa: CAGFSGGYNEQFF

j_call: TRBJ2-2
clone_size: -
v_call: TRBV5-6
d_call: -
cdr3_nt: TGTGCCAGCAGCTTGCTCCTAGCTTCGGTCACCGGGGAGCTGTTTTTT
cdr3_aa: CASSLLLASVTGELFF

j_call: TRBJ1-1
clone_size: medium-sized
v_call: TRBV6-6
d_call: TRBD1
cdr3_nt: TGTGCCAGCAGTCCTGGCGCAGGGGGCATCGGAGCTTTCTTT
cdr3_aa: CASSPGAGGIGAFF

j_call: TRBJ2-3
clone_size: -
v_call: TRBV10-3
d_call: TRBD1
cdr3_nt: TGTGCCATCAGTAGCACAGGGGGCACAGATACGCAGTATTTT
cdr3_aa: CAISSTGGTDTQYF

j_call: TRBJ1-2
clone_size: few
v_call: TRBV30
d_call: -
cdr3_nt: TGTGCCTGGACCACGGTTATGTCCGATGGCTACACCTTC
cdr3_aa: CAWTTVMSDGYTF

j_call: TRBJ2-1
clone_size: -
v_call: TRBV19
d_call: -
cdr3_nt: TGTGCCAGTAGTAAGACTATCGAGCAGTTCTTC
cdr3_aa: CASSKTIEQFF

j_call: TRBJ2-3
clone_size: -
v_call: TRBV10-3
d_call: -
cdr3_nt: TGTGCCAGGAGAGGACAGTCAGGGACAGATACGCAGTATTTT
cdr3_aa: CARRGQSGTDTQYF